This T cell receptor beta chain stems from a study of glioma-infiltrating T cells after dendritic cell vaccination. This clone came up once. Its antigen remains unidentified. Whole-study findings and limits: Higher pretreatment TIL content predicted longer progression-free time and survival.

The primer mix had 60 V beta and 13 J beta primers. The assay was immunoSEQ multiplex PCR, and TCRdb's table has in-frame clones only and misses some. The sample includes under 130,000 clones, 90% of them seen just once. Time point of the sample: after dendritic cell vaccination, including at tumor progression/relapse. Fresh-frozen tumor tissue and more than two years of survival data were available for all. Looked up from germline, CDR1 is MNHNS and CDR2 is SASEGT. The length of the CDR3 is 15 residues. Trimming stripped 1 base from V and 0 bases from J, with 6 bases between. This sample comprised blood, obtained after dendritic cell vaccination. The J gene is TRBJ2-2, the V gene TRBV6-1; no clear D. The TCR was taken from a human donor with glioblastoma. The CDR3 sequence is CASSEGGANTGELFF. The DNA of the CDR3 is TGTGCCAGCAGTGAAGGCGGTGCGAACACCGGGGAGCTGTTTTTT.